A single sample is the source of the 26 T cell receptor beta chains below, sequenced in a study of blood T cell repertoires in COVID-19. Data came from immunoSEQ multiplex PCR; TCRdb stores just in-frame clones and leaves some out. The sample shows under 250,000 clones, roughly 82% of them seen only once. The sample was peripheral blood. The receptors shown here come from a man older than 75 with acute or convalescent COVID-19.

Worth noting for this clone: One end of the junction is discordant with germline, which a read error may explain. The V gene is TRBV28, the J gene TRBJ2-2; D might be TRBD2 (5 bases). The germline CDR1 and CDR2 sequences are MDHEN and SYDVKM. The CDR3 contains 14 residues. DNA for the CDR3: TGTGCCAGCTTAGGAGACTCCCTTACCGGGGAACTGTTTTTT. This codes for CASLGDSLTGELFF.

V gene TRBV13 combines with J gene TRBJ2-4, with D maybe TRBD1 (6 bases). The length of the CDR3 is 16 residues. The V end lost 3 bases, the J end lost 0 bases, and 12 bases lay between the germline ends. Germline CDR1 is PRHDT and CDR2 is FYEKMQ (reference sequence). The CDR3 spells CASSFRQELAKNIQYF. The CDR3 DNA reads as TGTGCCAGCAGCTTCCGACAGGAGTTAGCCAAAAACATTCAGTACTTC.

The CDR3 protein is CASSVGLINQPQHF. In DNA form, the CDR3 reads TGTGCCAGCAGCGTCGGACTGATAAATCAGCCCCAGCATTTT. The chain has TRBV7-2 and TRBJ1-5; D is undetermined. Deletions cut 5 bases from V and 4 bases from J, with 12 bases between. The CDR3 totals 14 residues. CDR1 and CDR2 from the germline V gene are SGHTA and FQGNSA.

CDR3 protein: CASSLGPSGTYEQYF. The CDR3 DNA follows: TGCGCCAGCAGCTTGGGGCCTAGCGGAACCTACGAGCAGTACTTC. V usage is TRBV5-1 and J usage is TRBJ2-7; 7 bases agree with TRBD2. This CDR3 contains 15 residues. CDR1 is SGHRS, CDR2 YFSETQ, per germline. After removal of 0 bases from V and 2 bases from J, the junction contained 5 bases not matched to a gene.

The rearrangement joins TRBV5-1 to TRBJ1-3; 9 bases line up with TRBD1. CDR3 size: 15 residues. J was trimmed by 1 base and V by 3 bases; bases with no gene match: 2. The germline V gene has CDR1 SGHRS and CDR2 YFSETQ. The CDR3 is CASSWGQGSGNTIYF. The DNA of the CDR3 is TGCGCCAGCAGCTGGGGACAGGGATCTGGAAACACCATATATTTT.

The chain carries TRBV12-3 or TRBV12-4 and TRBJ1-2; 8 positions agree with TRBD1. The J segment lost 8 bases and the V segment lost 6 bases, leaving 8 bases of the junction unmatched. CDR3 length: 13 amino acids. The CDR3: CASSQGQEKGYTF. In DNA form, the CDR3 reads TGTGCCAGCAGCCAGGGACAGGAAAAAGGCTACACCTTC.

The chain has TRBV28 and TRBJ2-7; D might be TRBD1 (5 bases). CDR1 is MDHEN, CDR2 SYDVKM, per germline. This CDR3 has 14 residues. V was pared by 3 bases and J by 7 bases, with 16 bases between. This CDR3 is CASSFAVGPWEQYF. In DNA form, the CDR3 reads TGTGCCAGCAGTTTTGCAGTGGGGCCCTGGGAGCAGTACTTC. The variable domain in full, completed from reference TRBV28 and TRBJ2-7, reads DVKVTQSSRYLVKRTGEKVFLECVQDMDHENMFWYRQDPGLGLRLIYFSYDVKMKEKGDIPEGYSVSREKKERFSLILESASTNQTSMYLCASSFAVGPWEQYFGPGTRLTVT.

The chain joins TRBV9 to TRBJ2-5; D perhaps matches TRBD2 (5 bases). The CDR3 totals 17 residues. CDR1 and CDR2 (germline): SGDLS, YYNGEE. V lost 4 bases to trimming and J lost 2 bases, with 21 bases between them. The CDR3 DNA is TGTGCCAGCAGCCTGGGGAGCGGTCGGGTGGGACAAGAGACCCAGTACTTC. Amino acids: CASSLGSGRVGQETQYF. The whole variable domain, remainder taken from reference TRBV9 and TRBJ2-5, is DSGVTQTPKHLITATGQRVTLRCSPRSGDLSVYWYQQSLDQGLQFLIQYYNGEERAKGNILERFSAQQFPDLHSELNLSSLELGDSALYFCASSLGSGRVGQETQYFGPGTRLLVL.

The rearrangement joins TRBV5-4 to TRBJ2-3; 13 bases line up with TRBD2. Per germline, CDR1 SGHNT and CDR2 YYREEE (reference sequence). V was clipped by 4 bases and J by 0 bases; unmatched bases: 5. CDR3 length: 17 residues. The CDR3 region has the DNA TGTGCCAGCAGCCCCGGGACTAGCGGGATTAGCACAGATACGCAGTATTTT. Amino acids: CASSPGTSGISTDTQYF.

The V gene is TRBV3-1 (or the pseudogene TRBV3-2), the J gene TRBJ1-1, with unresolved D. The length of the CDR3 is 15 residues. Germline CDR1 LGHDT, CDR2 YNNKEL (reference sequence). Trimming took 1 base from V and 1 from J, leaving 10 bases between them. The CDR3 region is CASSQVGQPNTEAFF. The CDR3 DNA reads TGTGCCAGCAGCCAAGTCGGTCAACCGAACACTGAAGCTTTCTTT.

The chain has TRBV5-1 and TRBJ1-3, with no clear D. The CDR3 has 12 amino acids. Germline-derived CDR1 and CDR2 are SGHRS and YFSETQ. The ends were cut back, 6 bases at V and 3 bases at J, with 7 bases in the middle. CDR3 in amino acids: CASKRDGNTIYF. CDR3 nucleotides: TGCGCCAGCAAAAGAGATGGAAACACCATATATTTT.

V is TRBV19 and J is TRBJ2-2; 8 positions match TRBD2. The ends lost 3 bases at V and 0 bases at J; junction bases unmatched: 3. CDR1 and CDR2 from the germline V gene are LNHDA and SQIVND (reference sequence). This CDR3 is 16 amino acids long. The CDR3 coding sequence is TGTGCCAGTAGTATGACTAGCGCATCGAACACCGGGGAGCTGTTTTTT. Translation: CASSMTSASNTGELFF.

V and J are TRBV9 and TRBJ2-3, with 9 bases fitting TRBD1. J was trimmed by 8 bases and V by 4 bases; bases with no gene match: 14. The CDR3 has 16 amino acids. Germline V gene data show CDR1 as SGDLS and CDR2 as YYNGEE. CDR3 residues: CASSFNSGTGRSTQYF. DNA of the CDR3: TGTGCCAGCAGCTTCAACTCCGGGACAGGGCGAAGTACGCAGTATTTT. The complete variable domain, with remaining parts taken from reference TRBV9 and TRBJ2-3, reads DSGVTQTPKHLITATGQRVTLRCSPRSGDLSVYWYQQSLDQGLQFLIQYYNGEERAKGNILERFSAQQFPDLHSELNLSSLELGDSALYFCASSFNSGTGRSTQYFGPGTRLTVL.

The J gene is TRBJ1-4, the V gene TRBV19, with a possible D match to TRBD1 (5 bases). Germline values: CDR1 LNHDA, CDR2 SQIVND (reference sequence). V dropped 10 bases and J dropped 0 bases, with 15 bases sitting between them. CDR3 length: 15 amino acids. DNA for the CDR3: TGTGCCACCTACAGCGACAGATCAACTAATGAAAAACTGTTTTTT. It encodes CATYSDRSTNEKLFF.

V usage is TRBV12-3 or TRBV12-4 and J usage is TRBJ1-1; a weak D match, TRBD1 (5 bases). V lost 7 bases to trimming and J lost 5 bases, with 14 bases between them. CDR3 length equals 13 residues. The DNA of the CDR3 is TGTGCCAGCAAGGGCGGCCGGGGGACTGAAGCTTTCTTT. This translates into CASKGGRGTEAFF.

The CDR3 nucleotides read TGTGCCACCAGTACAGGGGCTAACACTGAAGCTTTCTTT. It codes for CATSTGANTEAFF. J is TRBJ1-1 and V is TRBV24-1; 7 bases are a match to TRBD1. This CDR3 has 13 residues. J gave up 2 bases and V 6 bases, and 2 bases lay outside the gene matches. Germline CDR1 reads KGHDR; CDR2 reads SFDVKD.

Only one count was recorded for this clone. The chain uses TRBV5-1 and TRBJ2-3; 13 positions match TRBD2. This CDR3 contains 18 residues. Germline V gene data show CDR1 as SGHRS and CDR2 as YFSETQ. V was clipped by 0 bases and J by 0 bases; unmatched bases: 4. The DNA of the CDR3 is TGCGCCAGCAGCTTGGGACTAGCGGGGGGATCTAGCACAGATACGCAGTATTTT. Translating it yields CASSLGLAGGSSTDTQYF.

This clone was observed a few times. J is TRBJ1-5 and V is TRBV7-2, with a possible D match to TRBD1 (6 bases). V gave up 4 bases and J gave up 3 bases, with 13 bases separating them. Germline CDR1 and CDR2: SGHTA and FQGNSA. This CDR3 spans 15 amino acids. CDR3 protein: CASSWGQIDNQPQHF. The CDR3 coding sequence is TGTGCCAGCAGCTGGGGGCAGATCGACAATCAGCCCCAGCATTTT.

The V gene is TRBV6-5, the J gene TRBJ1-4, with TRBD1 matching 8 bases. Germline loops: CDR1 MNHEY, CDR2 SVGAGI. The CDR3 consists of 15 residues. With V trimmed by 8 bases and J by 3 bases, 8 bases remained unmatched. The CDR3 nucleotides are TGTGCCAGCTTTCAGGGGGCGCCGGCTAATGAAAAACTGTTTTTT. Translated, it gives CASFQGAPANEKLFF.

The J gene is TRBJ1-2, the V gene TRBV10-3; weak D call: TRBD1 (6 bases). Trimming shortened V by 1 base and J by 3 bases, and 12 bases separated the two germline ends. CDR1 is ENHRY, CDR2 SYGVKD, per germline. The CDR3 sequence is 15 residues long. This CDR3 reads CAISELQGGDYGYTF. The CDR3 coding sequence is TGTGCCATCAGTGAGTTACAGGGTGGGGACTATGGCTACACCTTC.

In regard to this clone: The same CDR3 also results from other DNA sequences found in this sample. This sequence joins TRBV5-8 and TRBJ1-6; D unclear. The CDR3 is made up of 11 amino acids. Germline assignment: CDR1 SGHTS and CDR2 YDEGEE. Deletions cut 1 base from V and 11 bases from J, with 4 bases between. The CDR3 protein is CASSLSAPLHF. In nucleotides, the CDR3 is TGTGCCAGCAGCTTGTCTGCACCCCTCCACTTT. The full variable domain, with the rest looked up from reference TRBV5-8 and TRBJ1-6, is EAGVTQSPTHLIKTRGQQATLRCSPISGHTSVYWYQQALGLGLQFLLWYDEGEERNRGNFPPRFSGRQFPNYSSELNVNALELEDSALYLCASSLSAPLHFGNGTRLTVT.

The chain employs TRBV28 and TRBJ1-1; 8 bases are shared with TRBD1. V shed 3 bases, J shed 12 bases, and the junction held 12 bases outside the gene matches. The CDR3 covers 14 residues. The germline gives CDR1 MDHEN, CDR2 SYDVKM. CDR3 nucleotides: TGTGCCAGCAGTTTGTATACAGGGGGGAGGGGGCCTTTCTTT. It yields the protein CASSLYTGGRGPFF.

The chain combines TRBV7-2 with TRBJ1-3; 9 positions agree with TRBD1. V lost 5 bases to trimming and J lost 3 bases; unmatched junction nucleotides: 8. CDR1 SGHTA and CDR2 FQGNSA come from the germline V gene. The CDR3 is 16 amino acids. DNA for the CDR3: TGTGCCAGCAGCGTCCTGACAGGGGGATTTGGAAACACCATATATTTT. Amino acids: CASSVLTGGFGNTIYF.

The rearrangement uses TRBV6-5 and TRBJ2-1; 9 bases line up with TRBD2. The CDR3 is 13 residues long. Trimming at V came to 7 bases and at J to 7 bases, leaving 5 bases not matched to a gene. Germline assignment: CDR1 MNHEY and CDR2 SVGAGI. CDR3 in amino acids: CASIFAGGNEQFF. CDR3 in DNA: TGTGCCAGCATCTTCGCGGGAGGGAATGAGCAGTTCTTC.

This clone was seen once. Written as DNA, the CDR3 is TGTGCCAGCAGTTTGATGATAGCGGGGGGGACCTACGAGCAGTACTTC. Its translation: CASSLMIAGGTYEQYF. This sequence joins TRBV6-5 and TRBJ2-7; 11 positions match TRBD2. The CDR3 has 16 residues. Germline V gene data show CDR1 as MNHEY and CDR2 as SVGAGI. The V segment lost 4 bases and the J segment 2 bases; nucleotides outside the gene matches: 7.

The chain uses TRBV29-1 and TRBJ1-2; a weak D match, TRBD1 (5 bases). With 2 bases removed from V and 5 bases from J, the gap between germline ends came to 12 bases. The CDR3 length is 13 residues. Germline V gives CDR1 SQVTM, CDR2 ANQGSEA. The DNA of the CDR3 is TGCAGCGTTGAACGGGGGGTAGGGTATGGCTACACCTTC. It yields the protein CSVERGVGYGYTF.